Listed below are T cell receptor beta chains from one sample, sequenced in a study of blood T cell repertoires in COVID-19. The protocol was immunoSEQ multiplex PCR, while the TCRdb copy is restricted to in-frame clones and leaves out a portion. The sample consists of approximately 210,000 clones, around three quarters of them appearing once. The sample consisted of PBMCs or T cells enriched from blood (not recorded which). The receptor source for this set is a woman aged 50 to 60 with acute COVID-19. The CDR3 runs from the conserved cysteine through the conserved F or W. The D gene is left open where the match is weak. Size tells how often a clone was seen (once, few, many) or the class of an expanded clone, and some rows leave it out.

NA	TRBJ2-5	TRBV30	NA	CAWSTPGQRETQYF	TGTGCCTGGAGTACCCCAGGACAGAGGGAGACCCAGTACTTC
NA	TRBJ2-5	TRBV7-8	NA	CASSFGRKETQYF	TGTGCCAGCAGCTTTGGGCGCAAAGAGACCCAGTACTTC
NA	TRBJ2-5	TRBV7-9	NA	CASVYLGGRGETQYF	TGTGCCTCCGTCTACCTCGGGGGGCGAGGGGAGACCCAGTACTTC
NA	TRBJ2-5	TRBV28	NA	CASSLIPDQETQYF	TGTGCCAGCAGTTTAATTCCGGACCAAGAGACCCAGTACTTC
TRBD1	TRBJ1-2	TRBV4-1	NA	CASSQDRGQHRAINGYTF	TGCGCCAGCAGCCAAGACCGGGGACAGCACAGGGCTATCAATGGCTACACCTTC
TRBD2	TRBJ2-1	TRBV11-1	NA	CASSLERTSSYNEQFF	TGTGCCAGCAGCTTAGAAAGGACTAGCTCCTACAATGAGCAGTTCTTC
NA	TRBJ2-5	TRBV5-5	NA	CASSFAQGQETQYF	TGTGCCAGCAGCTTCGCGCAGGGCCAAGAGACCCAGTACTTC
NA	TRBJ1-1	TRBV4-3	NA	CASSQGQYLMNTEAFF	TGCGCCAGCAGCCAAGGGCAGTACCTTATGAACACTGAAGCTTTCTTT
TRBD1	TRBJ1-1	TRBV28	once	CAVGQGYTEAFF	TGTGCCGTCGGACAGGGATACACTGAAGCTTTCTTT
TRBD2	TRBJ2-3	TRBV7-2	NA	CASSSSGVGTDTQYF	TGTGCCAGCAGCTCTAGCGGGGTTGGCACAGATACGCAGTATTTT